The rows below give T cell receptor beta chains drawn from one sample of a study of T cells in Graves' hyperthyroidism and ophthalmopathy. Each CDR3 protein is one row after TCRdb ran MiXCR on the multiplex PCR reads. The sample includes a few hundred thousand distinct CDR3 sequences, around 14% seen only once; the top ten take around 9.2%. The sequenced sample consisted of blood. These receptors were obtained from a woman under 30 with Graves' hyperthyroidism. Both conserved end residues are part of each CDR3. Fields, in order: D gene, J gene, CDR3 length, clone size, V gene, CDR3 protein, CDR3 DNA. D genes are given only for firm matches. The size of a clone is reported for some rows only, either as once, few or many, or as a class for expanded clones.

TRBD1	TRBJ2-3	15	.	TRBV6-1	CASSAQGVRTDTQYF	TGTGCCAGCAGTGCCCAGGGGGTCCGCACAGATACGCAGTATTTT
.	TRBJ2-1	11	many	TRBV20-1	CSAQPWNEQFF	TGCAGTGCCCAACCTTGGAATGAGCAGTTCTTC
.	TRBJ1-2	16	many	TRBV3-1	CASSQEGSRINYGYTF	TGTGCCAGCAGCCAAGAGGGTAGCAGGATAAACTATGGCTACACCTTC
.	TRBJ2-3	17	many	TRBV27	CASSLPGLPGGTDTQYF	TGTGCCAGCAGTTTACCCGGACTGCCCGGGGGAACAGATACGCAGTATTTT
.	TRBJ2-7	15	many	TRBV10-3	CAISESPGASYEQYF	TGTGCCATCAGTGAGTCCCCGGGGGCCAGCTACGAGCAGTACTTC
.	TRBJ2-3	14	many	TRBV9	CASSVDDSTDTQYF	TGTGCCAGCAGCGTAGATGACAGCACAGATACGCAGTATTTT
.	TRBJ1-1	14	many	TRBV4-1	CASSQDIEGPEAFF	TGCGCCAGCAGCCAAGATATTGAGGGCCCTGAAGCTTTCTTT
.	TRBJ2-3	15	many	TRBV28	CASSFLAHSTDTQYF	TGTGCCAGCAGTTTTCTAGCTCATAGCACAGATACGCAGTATTTT
.	TRBJ1-2	20	.	TRBV4-1	CASSQKHPLWSSPDSYGYTF	TGCGCCAGCAGCCAAAAACACCCCCTGTGGAGCAGCCCCGACTCATATGGCTACACCTTC
.	TRBJ1-3	15	many	TRBV7-8	CASSLIAGAGNTIYF	TGTGCCAGCAGCTTAATTGCAGGGGCCGGAAACACCATATATTTT
.	TRBJ2-2	13	many	TRBV3-1	CASRDPNTGELFF	TGTGCCAGCCGGGACCCAAACACCGGGGAGCTGTTTTTT
.	TRBJ2-6	13	many	TRBV5-1	CASRSSGANVLTF	TGCGCCAGCAGAAGTTCTGGGGCCAACGTCCTGACTTTC
.	TRBJ2-1	14	many	TRBV27	CASSLLASTNEQFF	TGTGCCAGCAGTTTATTGGCTAGTACCAATGAGCAGTTCTTC
TRBD2	TRBJ2-7	14	.	TRBV13	CASSREGQPYEQYF	TGTGCCAGCAGCCGGGAGGGGCAGCCCTACGAGCAGTACTTC
TRBD1	TRBJ1-6	15	many	TRBV12-3/TRBV12-4	CASSLVGQGYSPLHF	TGTGCCAGCAGTTTAGTAGGACAGGGGTATTCACCCCTCCACTTT
TRBD2	TRBJ2-3	19	.	TRBV11-2	CASSPPLGLAGEGTDTQYF	TGTGCCAGCTCACCACCGTTGGGACTAGCGGGAGAGGGCACAGATACGCAGTATTTT
.	TRBJ2-2	15	.	TRBV28	CASSYRAKNTGELFF	TGTGCCAGCTCCTACAGGGCGAAGAACACCGGGGAGCTGTTTTTT
TRBD1	TRBJ1-2	13	many	TRBV7-9	CASSFAGGYGYTF	TGTGCCAGCAGCTTTGCAGGGGGCTATGGCTACACCTTC
TRBD2	TRBJ2-3	22	.	TRBV5-1	CASSLARGLAGAIQSSTDTQYF	TGCGCCAGCAGCTTGGCCCGGGGGCTAGCGGGGGCCATTCAAAGTAGCACAGATACGCAGTATTTT
.	TRBJ2-7	15	few	TRBV7-9	CASSSGWEQVDEQYF	TGTGCCAGCAGCTCAGGGTGGGAGCAAGTTGACGAGCAGTACTTC
TRBD1	TRBJ2-3	20	many	TRBV28	CASSLHGRPTGGFPTDTQYF	TGTGCCAGCAGTCTCCACGGGCGGCCGACAGGGGGTTTTCCCACAGATACGCAGTATTTT
.	TRBJ1-1	10	few	TRBV6-1	CASRQTEAFF	TGTGCCAGCCGTCAGACTGAAGCTTTCTTT
TRBD2	TRBJ2-1	14	few	TRBV20-1	CSSSPSGGLYEQFF	TGCAGTTCAAGCCCTAGCGGGGGGTTATACGAGCAGTTCTTC
.	TRBJ2-2	14	.	TRBV30	CAWSVGPNTGELFF	TGTGCCTGGAGTGTGGGGCCGAACACCGGGGAGCTGTTTTTT